Below are 9 T cell receptor beta chains sequenced from a single sample in a study of blood T cell repertoires in COVID-19. Assay used: immunoSEQ multiplex PCR; TCRdb lists only in-frame clones, some missing. The data contain about 51,000 clones, approximately 89% of them singletons. Sequencing input: peripheral blood. Source of these receptors: a man in his forties or fifties with acute or convalescent COVID-19.

J is TRBJ2-1 and V is TRBV19; the D is unclear. The CDR3 loop spans 15 amino acids. CDR1 is LNHDA, CDR2 SQIVND, per germline (reference sequence). Trimming shortened V by 5 bases and J by 2 bases, and 13 bases separated the two germline ends. The CDR3 sequence is CASSQADNPYNEQFF. The CDR3 DNA follows: TGTGCCAGTAGTCAGGCAGACAACCCCTACAATGAGCAGTTCTTC.

This clone has a single count. This chain links TRBV7-6 with TRBJ2-1, with 11 bases matching TRBD2. CDR1 is SGHVS, CDR2 FNYEAQ, per germline. V lost 5 bases, J lost 4 bases, and 4 bases stayed unmatched. The CDR3 covers 15 residues. The CDR3 loop is CASSAGTSGYNEQFF. As DNA, the CDR3 is TGTGCCAGCAGCGCCGGGACTAGCGGTTACAATGAGCAGTTCTTC.

The chain couples TRBV6-1 to TRBJ1-5, with D uncertain. Germline CDR1 and CDR2: MNHNS and SASEGT. This CDR3 spans 13 amino acids. Trimming cost V 2 bases and J 5 bases, with 7 bases left between them. The CDR3 DNA reads TGTGCCAGCAGTGAATCTATCGATCAGCCCCAGCATTTT. This encodes CASSESIDQPQHF.

The sample holds one count of this clone. In nucleotides, the CDR3 is TGCGCCAGCAGCTCACAGGGTACCGGTGGCTACACCTTC. The encoded protein is CASSSQGTGGYTF. The chain is built from TRBV5-1 and TRBJ1-2; a possible D gene is TRBD1 (6 bases). The ends were cut back, 3 bases at V and 7 bases at J, with 13 bases in the middle. The V gene's germline CDR1 is SGHRS and CDR2 YFSETQ. This CDR3 is built from 13 residues.

The chain employs TRBV5-1 and TRBJ2-7, with 9 nucleotides matching TRBD1. This CDR3 has 14 residues. Per the germline V gene, CDR1 is SGHRS and CDR2 is YFSETQ. The junction had 5 bases not matched to a gene; V was cut back by 5 bases and J by 2 bases. For the CDR3, the DNA is TGCGCCAGCAGAATCGGGACAGGGACCTACGAGCAGTACTTC. This encodes CASRIGTGTYEQYF. The whole variable domain, filled in from reference TRBV5-1 and TRBJ2-7, reads KAGVTQTPRYLIKTRGQQVTLSCSPISGHRSVSWYQQTPGQGLQFLFEYFSETQRNKGNFPGRFSGRQFSNSRSEMNVSTLELGDSALYLCASRIGTGTYEQYFGPGTRLTVT.

The chain uses TRBV28 and TRBJ1-1; D remains ambiguous. Germline V gives CDR1 MDHEN, CDR2 SYDVKM. This CDR3 spans 14 amino acids. V was clipped by 8 bases and J by 8 bases, with 21 bases between them. In nucleotides, the CDR3 is TGTGCCAGCTATGCTTTTTTGGGCGGGCAGGAAGCTTTCTTT. It translates to CASYAFLGGQEAFF.

The V and J genes are TRBV5-1 and TRBJ2-5, with 9 bases matching TRBD2. The CDR3 loop spans 16 amino acids. The germline V gene has CDR1 SGHRS and CDR2 YFSETQ. J gave up 1 base and V 4 bases, and 8 bases lay outside the gene matches. For the CDR3, the DNA is TGCGCCAGCAGCATTTCTGCTAGCGGGATCCAAGAGACCCAGTACTTC. It is translated as CASSISASGIQETQYF. Full variable domain (outside the CDR3, taken from reference TRBV5-1 and TRBJ2-5): KAGVTQTPRYLIKTRGQQVTLSCSPISGHRSVSWYQQTPGQGLQFLFEYFSETQRNKGNFPGRFSGRQFSNSRSEMNVSTLELGDSALYLCASSISASGIQETQYFGPGTRLLVL.

The rearrangement uses TRBV19 and TRBJ2-2; D might be TRBD1 (6 bases). Deletions cut 7 bases from V and 7 bases from J, with 19 bases between. The germline CDR1 and CDR2 sequences are LNHDA and SQIVND (reference sequence). CDR3 length equals 15 residues. In DNA form, the CDR3 reads TGTGCCAGTACCGAAACAGGGAGCAGTTTCGGGGAGCTGTTTTTT. This gives the protein CASTETGSSFGELFF. Filled out from reference TRBV19 and TRBJ2-2, the complete variable domain reads DGGITQSPKYLFRKEGQNVTLSCEQNLNHDAMYWYRQDPGQGLRLIYYSQIVNDFQKGDIAEGYSVSREKKESFPLTVTSAQKNPTAFYLCASTETGSSFGELFFGEGSRLTVL.

V is TRBV7-9 and J is TRBJ2-2, with 8 bases that match TRBD1. Germline CDR1 SEHNR, CDR2 FQNEAQ (reference sequence). V trimming: 4 bases; J trimming: 0 bases; junction bases outside the gene matches: 4. This CDR3 comprises 16 residues. CDR3 in amino acids: CASSSMGQANTGELFF. The CDR3 nucleotides read TGTGCCAGCAGCTCAATGGGACAGGCGAACACCGGGGAGCTGTTTTTT.